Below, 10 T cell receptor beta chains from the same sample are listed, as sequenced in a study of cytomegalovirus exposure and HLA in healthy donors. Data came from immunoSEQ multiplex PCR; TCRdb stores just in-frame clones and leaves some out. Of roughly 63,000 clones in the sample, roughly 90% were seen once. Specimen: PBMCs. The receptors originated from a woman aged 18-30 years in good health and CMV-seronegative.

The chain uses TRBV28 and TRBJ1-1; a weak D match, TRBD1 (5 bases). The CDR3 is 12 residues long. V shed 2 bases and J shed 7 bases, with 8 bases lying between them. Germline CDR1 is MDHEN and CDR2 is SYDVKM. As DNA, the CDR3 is TGTGCCAGCAGTTTAAGACAGCTTGAAGCTTTCTTT. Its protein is CASSLRQLEAFF.

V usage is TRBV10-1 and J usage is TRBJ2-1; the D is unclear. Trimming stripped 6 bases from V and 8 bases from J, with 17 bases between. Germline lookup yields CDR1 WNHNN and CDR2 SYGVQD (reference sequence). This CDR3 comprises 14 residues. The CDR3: CASRTSFDSYEQFF. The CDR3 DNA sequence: TGCGCCAGCAGAACGAGTTTCGACTCTTATGAGCAGTTCTTC.

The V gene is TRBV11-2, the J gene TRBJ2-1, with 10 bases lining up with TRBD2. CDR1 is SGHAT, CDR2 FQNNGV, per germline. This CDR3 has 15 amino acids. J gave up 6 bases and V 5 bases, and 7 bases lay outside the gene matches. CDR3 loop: CASSPIGTSANEQFF. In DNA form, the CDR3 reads TGTGCCAGCAGCCCAATTGGGACTAGCGCCAATGAGCAGTTCTTC. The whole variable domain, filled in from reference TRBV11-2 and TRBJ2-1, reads EAGVAQSPRYKIIEKRQSVAFWCNPISGHATLYWYQQILGQGPKLLIQFQNNGVVDDSQLPKDRFSAERLKGVDSTLKIQPAKLEDSAVYLCASSPIGTSANEQFFGPGTRLTVL.

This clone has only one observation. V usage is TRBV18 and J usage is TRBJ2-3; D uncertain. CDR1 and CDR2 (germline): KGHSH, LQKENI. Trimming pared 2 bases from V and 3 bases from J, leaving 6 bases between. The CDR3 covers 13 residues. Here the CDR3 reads CASSPYETDTQYF. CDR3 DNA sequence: TGTGCCAGCTCACCATATGAGACAGATACGCAGTATTTT. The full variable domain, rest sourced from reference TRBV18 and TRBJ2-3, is NAGVMQNPRHLVRRRGQEARLRCSPMKGHSHVYWYRQLPEEGLKFMVYLQKENIIDESGMPKERFSAEFPKEGPSILRIQQVVRGDSAAYFCASSPYETDTQYFGPGTRLTVL.

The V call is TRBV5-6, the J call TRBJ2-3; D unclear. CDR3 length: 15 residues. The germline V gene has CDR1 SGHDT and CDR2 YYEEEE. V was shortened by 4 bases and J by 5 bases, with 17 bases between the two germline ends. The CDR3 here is CASSGSYPDIDTQYF. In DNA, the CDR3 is TGTGCCAGCAGCGGATCGTATCCCGACATAGATACGCAGTATTTT. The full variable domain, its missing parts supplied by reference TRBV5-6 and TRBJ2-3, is DAGVTQSPTHLIKTRGQQVTLRCSPKSGHDTVSWYQQALGQGPQFIFQYYEEEERQRGNFPDRFSGHQFPNYSSELNVNALLLGDSALYLCASSGSYPDIDTQYFGPGTRLTVL.

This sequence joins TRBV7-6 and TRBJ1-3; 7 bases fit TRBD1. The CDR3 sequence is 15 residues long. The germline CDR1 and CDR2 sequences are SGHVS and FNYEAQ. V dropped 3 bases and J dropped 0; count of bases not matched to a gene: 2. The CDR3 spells CASSLGQTSGNTIYF. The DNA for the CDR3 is TGTGCCAGCAGCTTGGGACAGACCTCTGGAAACACCATATATTTT.

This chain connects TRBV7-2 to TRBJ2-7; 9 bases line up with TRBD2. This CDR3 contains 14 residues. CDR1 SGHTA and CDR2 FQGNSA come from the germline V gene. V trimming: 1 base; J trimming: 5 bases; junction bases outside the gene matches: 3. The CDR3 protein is CASSLVLAGDEQYF. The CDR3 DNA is TGTGCCAGCAGCTTAGTTTTAGCGGGGGACGAGCAGTACTTC.

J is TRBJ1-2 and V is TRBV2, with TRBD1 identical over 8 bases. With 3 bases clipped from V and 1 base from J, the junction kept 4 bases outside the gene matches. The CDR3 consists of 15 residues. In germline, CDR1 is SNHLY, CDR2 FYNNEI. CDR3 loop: CASSDVDRVNYGYTF. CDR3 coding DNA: TGTGCCAGCAGTGATGTGGACAGGGTTAACTATGGCTACACCTTC.

The CDR3 region has the DNA TGCAGTGCGACAAGGACTGAAGCTTTCTTT. It is translated as CSATRTEAFF. The chain joins TRBV20-1 to TRBJ1-1, with unresolved D. This CDR3 has 10 residues. Deletions cut 6 bases from V and 5 bases from J, with 7 bases between. Germline V gene lookup returns CDR1 DFQATT and CDR2 SNEGSKA (reference sequence).

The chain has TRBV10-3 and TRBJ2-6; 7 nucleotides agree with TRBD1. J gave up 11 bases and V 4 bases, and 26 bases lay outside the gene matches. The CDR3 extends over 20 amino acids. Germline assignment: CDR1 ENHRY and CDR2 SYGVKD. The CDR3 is CAISGPGQVLDSFGGDVLTF. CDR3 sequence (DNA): TGTGCCATCAGTGGACCTGGACAGGTATTGGACTCATTTGGGGGTGACGTCCTGACTTTC.